Following are 25 T cell receptor beta chains from one sample sequenced in a study of T-cell memory formation after mild COVID-19. TCRdb reanalysed the 5' RACE reads using MiXCR and keeps one entry per CDR3 protein. The table records approximately 260,000 distinct CDR3 sequences, over 15% of them present only once. What was sequenced was PBMCs or a T cell subset sorted from them (not recorded which). The source is a young man who had mild COVID-19 (a few samples of this study predate the infection). Cell type and time point are not known.

This clonotype was counted only a few times. This chain uses TRBV5-1 with TRBJ2-3, with D possibly matching TRBD1 (6 bases). The CDR3 is 16 amino acids. V was trimmed by 0 bases and J by 5 bases, leaving 16 bases between them. CDR1 and CDR2 from the germline V gene are SGHRS and YFSETQ. In DNA, the CDR3 is TGCGCCAGCAGCTTGGCATGGGGGCTCTTGGGAGATACGCAGTATTTT. The encoded protein is CASSLAWGLLGDTQYF.

J is TRBJ1-5 and V is TRBV12-3 or TRBV12-4; 7 bases match TRBD1. The CDR3 consists of 14 residues. V shed 6 bases and J 10 bases; nucleotides not matched to a gene: 12. CDR3 bases: TGTGCCAGCAGGGATACAGGGGTCCCCGAACCCCAGCATTTT. Translated, it gives CASRDTGVPEPQHF.

This clonotype was counted between two and nine times. In nucleotides, the CDR3 is TGTGCTAGTGGTTTGGTACGTTTCGGTGAAGGGGTAAGGACTGAAGCTTTCTTT. Its protein product is CASGLVRFGEGVRTEAFF. This chain connects TRBV12-5 to TRBJ1-1; tentative D call: TRBD1 (5 bases). This CDR3 is 18 amino acids long. Trimming removed 0 bases from V and 5 bases from J, with 22 bases in between. The germline gives CDR1 LGHNT, CDR2 FRNRAP. The whole variable domain, remainder taken from reference TRBV12-5 and TRBJ1-1, is DARVTQTPRHKVTEMGQEVTMRCQPILGHNTVFWYRQTMMQGLELLAYFRNRAPLDDSGMPKDRFSAEMPDATLATLKIQPSEPRDSAVYFCASGLVRFGEGVRTEAFFGQGTRLTVV.

Ten or more counts support this clonotype. V and J are TRBV5-1 and TRBJ2-3; tentative D call: TRBD2 (5 bases). CDR1 and CDR2 from the germline V gene are SGHRS and YFSETQ. V lost 5 bases to trimming and J lost 2 bases, with 9 bases between them. This CDR3 is 13 amino acids long. CDR3 in amino acids: CASREGYTDTQYF. In nucleotides, the CDR3 is TGCGCCAGCAGAGAGGGATACACAGATACGCAGTATTTT.

This clonotype has only a few counts. This rearrangement joins TRBV6-2 or TRBV6-3 to TRBJ2-5, with 8 bases aligning to TRBD1. This CDR3 comprises 16 residues. Unmatched junction bases numbered 12, after V lost 5 bases and J lost 4 bases. CDR1 and CDR2 (germline): MNHEY, SVGEGT. The CDR3 loop reads CASSRDVQGDGETQYF. DNA for the CDR3: TGTGCCAGCAGTCGAGACGTACAGGGGGACGGAGAGACCCAGTACTTC.

This chain uses TRBV5-1 with TRBJ2-2; D remains unclear. Deletions cut 0 bases from V and 5 bases from J, with 11 bases between. CDR3 size: 15 residues. Germline assignment: CDR1 SGHRS and CDR2 YFSETQ. DNA of the CDR3: TGCGCCAGCAGCTTGGAGGGATTAGAGACCGGGGAGCTGTTTTTT. Its translation: CASSLEGLETGELFF. Full variable domain (remainder filled in from reference TRBV5-1 and TRBJ2-2): KAGVTQTPRYLIKTRGQQVTLSCSPISGHRSVSWYQQTPGQGLQFLFEYFSETQRNKGNFPGRFSGRQFSNSRSEMNVSTLELGDSALYLCASSLEGLETGELFFGEGSRLTVL.

Only a few counts were recorded for this clonotype. The CDR3 loop is CASSQGEQKLFF. The CDR3 region has the DNA TGTGCCAGCAGCCAAGGGGAGCAAAAACTGTTTTTT. The chain joins TRBV3-1 to TRBJ1-4; no firm D call. CDR1 and CDR2 (germline): LGHDT, YNNKEL (reference sequence). The CDR3 extends over 12 amino acids. V was clipped by 1 base and J by 9 bases, with 6 bases between them.

The table lists this clonotype with a few counts. J is TRBJ2-5 and V is TRBV4-3; 9 bases agree with TRBD2. This CDR3 is 16 amino acids long. CDR1 and CDR2 from the germline V gene are LGHNA and YSLEER. Trimming cost V 1 base and J 5 bases; bases outside gene matches: 8. This CDR3 reads CASSQGGGGAGETQYF. The CDR3 nucleotides read TGCGCCAGCAGCCAAGGAGGCGGGGGGGCCGGGGAGACCCAGTACTTC.

This clonotype was counted a few times. The V and J genes are TRBV5-1 and TRBJ2-7, with 7 positions matching TRBD1. Germline loops: CDR1 SGHRS, CDR2 YFSETQ. CDR3 length equals 17 residues. Trimming at V came to 0 bases and at J to 2 bases, leaving 11 bases not matched to a gene. Written as DNA, the CDR3 is TGCGCCAGCAGCTTGGTCGTAGAGGGACAGAAGACCTACGAGCAGTACTTC. The encoded protein is CASSLVVEGQKTYEQYF.

V is TRBV20-1 and J is TRBJ2-2; the D gene could be TRBD1 or TRBD2 (6 bases each). V lost 0 bases to trimming and J lost 4 bases, with 12 bases between them. The CDR3 is 15 residues long. Germline V CDR1 and CDR2: DFQATT, SNEGSKA (reference sequence). CDR3 bases: TGCAGTGCTAGAGATCCCAGGGGAGGCACCGGGGAGCTGTTTTTT. Encoded protein: CSARDPRGGTGELFF.

The table lists this clonotype with a few counts. The chain combines TRBV12-3 or TRBV12-4 with TRBJ1-5, with 8 bases fitting TRBD1. The length of the CDR3 is 14 residues. Unmatched junction bases numbered 5, after V lost 7 bases and J lost 3 bases. CDR3 DNA sequence: TGTGCCAGCAATCGACAGGGGCCCAATCAGCCCCAGCATTTT. It specifies CASNRQGPNQPQHF.

This clonotype occurred a few times. This rearrangement joins TRBV11-2 to TRBJ2-3; D is uncertain. The V end was cut by 5 bases, the J end by 5 bases, with 14 bases between. Germline V gene lookup returns CDR1 SGHAT and CDR2 FQNNGV. CDR3 length: 14 amino acids. CDR3 protein: CASSGPKFLDTQYF. The CDR3 DNA follows: TGTGCCAGCAGCGGCCCTAAGTTTCTAGATACGCAGTATTTT.

As regards this clonotype: Mismatch with germline at one junction end may stem from a read error. The chain uses TRBV15 and TRBJ1-1; D not resolved. The length of the CDR3 is 14 residues. Looked up from germline, CDR1 is LNHNV and CDR2 is YYDKDF (reference sequence). The CDR3 DNA sequence: TGTGCCACCAGCAGAGAGCAACAGAACACTGAAGCTTTATTT. Translated, it gives CATSREQQNTEALF.

This sequence joins TRBV7-9 and TRBJ2-1; 12 nucleotides line up with TRBD2. Trimming removed 4 bases from V and 7 bases from J; junction bases left unmatched: 5. CDR3 length: 15 residues. The germline CDR1 and CDR2 sequences are SEHNR and FQNEAQ (reference sequence). The CDR3 is CASSSSGGAVNEQFF. CDR3 nucleotide sequence: TGTGCCAGCAGCTCTAGCGGGGGGGCCGTTAATGAGCAGTTCTTC.

This chain links TRBV11-2 with TRBJ2-5; TRBD2 is a possible D gene (6 bases). Germline CDR1 is SGHAT and CDR2 is FQNNGV. The ends were cut back, 0 bases at V and 7 bases at J, with 18 bases in the middle. This CDR3 has 16 amino acids. As DNA, the CDR3 is TGTGCCAGCAGCTTAGAGGCGGCCGGGAGATTCGGGACCCAGTACTTC. This codes for CASSLEAAGRFGTQYF.

A word on this clonotype: A much larger clone is a single base away; this may be a read error. V gene TRBV28 combines with J gene TRBJ2-1; no reliable D call. Trimming removed 3 bases at V and 6 bases at J, with 0 bases between. This CDR3 spans 10 amino acids. CDR1 is MDHEN and CDR2 is SYDVKM in the germline V gene. CDR3 coding DNA: TGTGCCAGCAGTTTCAATGAGCAGTTCTTC. Residues: CASSFNEQFF.

This clonotype was seen only a few times. The chain employs TRBV5-1 and TRBJ1-2; D gene ambiguous. This CDR3 contains 13 residues. V was shortened by 6 bases and J by 12 bases, with 21 bases between the two germline ends. Germline V gene data show CDR1 as SGHRS and CDR2 as YFSETQ. CDR3 coding DNA: TGCGCCAGCATGGCAACCGGAGGGAGCCTTCACACCTTC. Translated: CASMATGGSLHTF.

This clonotype appeared a few times. This chain's CDR3 is CASSLAPLHRAAIQYF. For the CDR3, the DNA is TGTGCCAGCAGTTTAGCGCCCCTACACAGGGCCGCCATTCAGTACTTC. The V call is TRBV12-3 or TRBV12-4, the J call TRBJ2-4; possible D gene TRBD1, 6 bases. CDR3 size: 16 residues. Deletions cut 0 bases from V and 9 bases from J, with 18 bases between.

This clonotype was detected only a few times. This chain connects TRBV7-9 to TRBJ2-7; the match to TRBD2 covers 7 bases. V shed 5 bases and J 5 bases; nucleotides not matched to a gene: 9. The length of the CDR3 is 14 residues. Germline V gives CDR1 SEHNR, CDR2 FQNEAQ (reference sequence). As DNA, the CDR3 is TGTGCCAGCAGCCGCGAGGTAGCGGGTCACGAGCAGTACTTC. Amino acid sequence: CASSREVAGHEQYF.

V usage is TRBV30 and J usage is TRBJ1-2; no reliable D call. Germline assignment: CDR1 GTSNPN and CDR2 SVGIG (reference sequence). The CDR3 has 10 residues. The germline V and J ends were trimmed by 7 bases and 2 bases, with 5 bases remaining between them. CDR3 in amino acids: CASVNYGYTF. For the CDR3, the DNA is TGTGCCTCCGTCAACTATGGCTACACCTTC.

This clonotype occurred a few times. This chain uses TRBV4-3 with TRBJ2-1; the D gene could be TRBD1 or TRBD2 (7 bases each). Trimming stripped 4 bases from V and 1 base from J, with 11 bases between. Germline CDR1 is LGHNA and CDR2 is YSLEER. The length of the CDR3 is 15 residues. CDR3 amino acids: CASSRGGQSYNEQFF. Written as DNA, the CDR3 is TGCGCCAGCAGCCGGGGGGGACAGTCCTACAATGAGCAGTTCTTC.

Many counts were recorded for this clonotype. The junction does not match germline at one end; this may be a read error. The J gene is TRBJ1-1, the V gene TRBV6-5, with D maybe TRBD1 (5 bases). The CDR3 length is 14 residues. In germline, CDR1 is MNHEY, CDR2 SVGAGI. The CDR3 region is CASSSPGVKTEAFF. The CDR3 region has the DNA TGTGCCAGCAGTTCCCCGGGGGTGAAGACTGAAGCTTTCTTT.

This clonotype was seen a handful of times. The chain couples TRBV7-2 to TRBJ1-5, with a weak D call TRBD1 (5 bases). Germline CDR1 and CDR2: SGHTA and FQGNSA. Deletions cut 3 bases from V and 4 bases from J, with 13 bases between. The CDR3 sequence is 15 residues long. This CDR3 reads CASSLVRGINQPQHF. The CDR3 DNA reads TGTGCCAGCAGCTTGGTCCGGGGGATTAATCAGCCCCAGCATTTT.

The V gene is TRBV7-6, the J gene TRBJ1-6; D unclear. V was cut by 4 bases and J by 8 bases, with 15 bases left in between. The CDR3 is 15 residues long. The V gene's germline CDR1 is SGHVS and CDR2 FNYEAQ. CDR3 protein: CASSSRRIGHSPLHF. The DNA for the CDR3 is TGTGCCAGCAGCTCTAGACGGATCGGGCATTCACCCCTCCACTTT.

This clonotype was found a few times. The gene calls are TRBV5-1 and TRBJ2-3; 9 bases line up with TRBD2. The germline gives CDR1 SGHRS, CDR2 YFSETQ. The J segment lost 4 bases and the V segment lost 3 bases, leaving 6 bases of the junction unmatched. The CDR3 contains 15 residues. For the CDR3, the DNA is TGCGCCAGCAGCTCGGGGACTAGCCGGGCAGATACGCAGTATTTT. Protein sequence: CASSSGTSRADTQYF.